This T cell receptor beta chain originates from a study of T cells in Graves' hyperthyroidism and ophthalmopathy (dated by TCRdb to between 2019 and 2020). At the level of the whole study: Peripheral blood was sampled at the time of initial diagnosis, prior to any treatment. A discovery cohort of approximately 100 patients, roughly 45 with Graves' ophthalmopathy and approximately 57 with stable Graves' hyperthyroidism, was used to find distinguishing TCR V-J signatures. Whether ophthalmopathy could be predicted prospectively was tested in an independent validation cohort made up of roughly 19 hyperthyroidism patients plus 17 patients who later progressed to ophthalmopathy. The roughly 94 discovery patients were randomly divided into training and test sets at a 7:3 ratio. The study also compared thyroid tissue and blood T-cell repertoires from five or six Graves' hyperthyroidism patients. After blood sampling, hyperthyroidism patients were treated with methimazole at a starting dose of 30 mg daily, and ophthalmopathy patients were treated with high-dose intravenous methylprednisolone. TCR Vbeta CDR3 sequencing of 140 or so peripheral blood samples (approximately 44 ophthalmopathy, about 80 hyperthyroidism and around 17 progressor patients) is reported in the paper.

Amplification of TCR beta CDR3 regions was carried out from RNA transcripts. The TCR CDR3 was subjected to a first round of RT-PCR using the HTBI primer set and the Qiagen OneStep RT-PCR kit. Libraries were constructed in a second round of multiplex PCR, after which size selection and purification were carried out. Paired-end sequencing of the libraries was performed with 100 bp reads on an Illumina HiSeq2000. The authors processed their data as follows. SOAPnuke was used to process the raw data, with reads discarded if the reads contained adapters or uncalled bases, had a mean Phred below 15, or lacked an exact constant-primer or identifier match. COPE v1.2.5 was used to merge the high-quality paired reads, and each unique nucleotide sequence was defined as a clonotype. MiTCR v1.1 was used to align the clonotypes against IMGT TRBV, TRBD and TRBJ reference segments. The analysis was restricted to V-J combinations with a frequency above 0.0001, which together covered roughly 99% of the repertoires. The TCS score was defined as the ratio of F50 (clonal expansion) to E x V (chaos), calculated using BLOSUM62-based TCRdist between CDR3 peptides within each V-J. Welch's t-statistics and random forest reduced some 510 V-J features to 10 to 15, which were used in a naive Bayes classifier (R e1071). Starting from the raw public reads, TCRdb applied fastp trimming at Q25, assembled clones with MiXCR and retained in-frame beta chains. All rows with the same CDR3 protein become a single entry with the most common DNA and genes. The V and J calls come from TCRdb's annotation, not from the publication. In all, the sample holds approximately 600,000 distinct CDR3 sequences, and 20% of those were seen once. Of the sample, 30% to 40% is held by the ten largest clones.

General conclusions and limits of the study: A 13 V-J signature model separated ophthalmopathy from stable hyperthyroidism, with over 85% sensitivity and 81.08% specificity in cross-validation and 80%/75% in testing. Most expanded thyroid clonotypes (frequency above 0.001) were also found in blood, which suggests that blood repertoires may mirror thyroid immune responses. Sample size was not statistically predetermined, and investigators were not blinded to group allocation. In validation, the model predicted progression to ophthalmopathy a median of about 5.9 months before onset, with approximately 68% sensitivity and about 75% specificity.

Concerning this clonotype: The antigen this receptor binds is unknown. One base away there is no much larger clone; base qualities are not given.

In the ophthalmopathy patients, disease was moderately to severely active, with a Clinical Activity Score of 3 or more, a NOSPECS grade of 4 or more, and a duration of less than 3 months. Patients with uncontrolled infections, other autoimmune diseases, pregnancy or lactation were excluded. Clinical symptoms, serum thyroxine and TRAb, thyroid ultrasound, and orbital computed tomography formed the basis for the diagnoses. Ficoll-Paque density gradient centrifugation was used to isolate PBMCs from 8.5 to 10 ml of fresh peripheral blood. Total RNA was extracted with Trizol reagent, and quality was checked on an Agilent 2100 Bioanalyzer. Source material: blood. The sequence derives from a young man with Graves' ophthalmopathy.

This receptor carries the CDR3 CASSYSSGEYEQFF. The sequenced DNA: TGTGCCAGCAGTTACTCTTCGGGAGAATATGAGCAGTTCTTC. Recombination connected TRBV6-2 or TRBV6-3 to TRBJ2-1; TRBD2 is perhaps the D gene, given 6 matching bases. V and J lose 0 bases and 8 bases, and a span of 11 bases separates them. Taken from the germline V gene, the CDR1 and CDR2 loops are MNHEY and SVGEGT. Including cysteine and phenylalanine, the CDR3 has 14 amino acids. The entry retains the CDR3 DNA only, 42 bases that are in frame from base 1.